Listed below are T cell receptor beta chains from one sample, sequenced in a study of blood T cell repertoires in COVID-19. Data came from immunoSEQ multiplex PCR; TCRdb stores just in-frame clones and leaves some out. Here the sample spans about 130,000 clones, approximately 85% being singletons. The sample comprised peripheral blood. Source of these receptors: a human donor in a cohort sampled during active COVID-19. CDR3s include the opening cysteine and the closing phenylalanine or tryptophan. D genes are given only for firm matches. For some rows the clone size is stated as once, few or many, or as a class when expanded; others skip it.

>-|once|TRBJ1-2|TRBV7-2
CASSLAQDYGYTF
TGTGCCAGCAGCTTGGCGCAGGACTATGGCTACACCTTC
>-|-|TRBJ1-5|TRBV15
CATSREDRQPQHF
TGTGCCACCAGCAGAGAGGACAGACAGCCCCAGCATTTT
>TRBD2|-|TRBJ2-1|TRBV5-1
CASSRLAGGYEQFF
TGCGCCAGCAGCCGACTAGCGGGGGGCTATGAGCAGTTCTTC
>-|-|TRBJ1-5|TRBV9
CASSVGGLQQPQHF
TGTGCCAGCAGCGTAGGGGGCTTACAGCAGCCCCAGCATTTT
>-|few|TRBJ1-3|TRBV9
CASSVGQESSGNTIYF
TGTGCCAGCAGCGTAGGCCAAGAGAGCTCTGGAAACACCATATATTTT
>TRBD2|-|TRBJ2-2|TRBV10-2
CASSFTSGGNTGELFF
TGCGCCAGCAGCTTTACTAGCGGGGGGAACACCGGGGAGCTGTTTTTT
>TRBD2|-|TRBJ2-1|TRBV15
CATSGLAGGINEQFF
TGTGCCACCAGCGGGTTAGCGGGAGGGATCAATGAGCAGTTCTTC
>TRBD1|-|TRBJ1-2|TRBV6-5
CASSYLQGTGYTF
TGTGCCAGCAGTTACTTACAGGGGACTGGCTACACCTTC
>TRBD1|-|TRBJ1-2|TRBV9
CASSTQAGTGGGYGYTF
TGTGCCAGCAGCACGCAAGCCGGGACAGGGGGAGGATATGGCTACACCTTC
>TRBD2|-|TRBJ2-1|TRBV19
CASSIDPAGGYKQFF
TGTGCCAGTAGTATCGACCCAGCGGGAGGGTACAAGCAGTTCTTC
>-|-|TRBJ2-2|TRBV27
CASKWAGTNTGELFF
TGTGCCAGCAAATGGGCGGGAACGAACACCGGGGAGCTGTTTTTT
>TRBD2|-|TRBJ2-3|TRBV2
CASGRLAGPGDTQYF
TGTGCCAGCGGAAGACTAGCGGGGCCCGGGGATACGCAGTATTTT
>TRBD1|-|TRBJ1-5|TRBV30
CAWKRRDRDNQPQHF
TGTGCCTGGAAACGTAGGGACAGGGATAATCAGCCCCAGCATTTT
>-|-|TRBJ2-2|TRBV3-1/TRBV3-2
CASSQRGTGELFF
TGTGCCAGCAGCCAAAGGGGGACCGGGGAGCTGTTTTTT
>-|-|TRBJ1-3|TRBV5-1
CASSLVQGSGNTIYF
TGCGCCAGCAGCTTGGTTCAGGGCTCTGGAAACACCATATATTTT
>TRBD1|-|TRBJ1-2|TRBV2
CASSDRGRGFYGYTF
TGTGCCAGCAGTGACAGGGGGCGGGGATTCTATGGCTACACCTTC
>-|-|TRBJ2-5|TRBV7-2
CASSLQPIRLQETQYF
TGTGCCAGCAGCTTACAACCAATACGGTTACAAGAGACCCAGTACTTC
>TRBD2|once|TRBJ2-5|TRBV4-3
CASSPRGGAKWTQYF
TGCGCCAGCAGCCCCCGCGGGGGGGCCAAATGGACCCAGTACTTC
>-|-|TRBJ1-1|TRBV4-3
CASSQDGGEAFF
TGCGCCAGCAGCCAAGATGGGGGCGAAGCTTTCTTT
>-|-|TRBJ1-2|TRBV9
CASRRDSFNYGYTF
TGTGCCAGCAGAAGAGACAGTTTTAACTATGGCTACACCTTC
>-|-|TRBJ2-2|TRBV5-1
CASSLPGGPYTGELFF
TGCGCCAGCAGCTTGCCCGGAGGGCCATACACCGGGGAGCTGTTTTTT
>-|few|TRBJ2-3|TRBV6-5
CASRWLAKGRDTQYF
TGTGCCAGCCGTTGGCTAGCCAAGGGAAGAGATACGCAGTATTTT
>-|-|TRBJ2-5|TRBV5-6
CASREGHAPQYF
TGTGCCAGCAGAGAAGGACACGCTCCCCAGTACTTC
>TRBD1|-|TRBJ2-1|TRBV2
CASSVDRVAYNEQFF
TGTGCCAGCAGCGTCGACAGGGTTGCATACAATGAGCAGTTCTTC
>TRBD1|-|TRBJ1-1|TRBV11-3
CASGTVEAFF
TGTGCCAGTGGGACAGTTGAAGCTTTCTTT
>-|-|TRBJ1-2|TRBV27
CASSLSGLGYGYTF
TGTGCCAGCAGTCTCTCAGGGTTGGGCTATGGCTACACCTTC
>TRBD1|-|TRBJ1-5|TRBV2
CASSVQLGQDSNQPQHF
TGTGCCAGCAGTGTCCAACTGGGACAGGACTCGAATCAGCCCCAGCATTTT
>-|-|TRBJ2-3|TRBV5-3
CARSLAGEKTDTQYF
TGTGCCAGAAGCTTGGCGGGAGAAAAGACAGATACGCAGTATTTT
>-|-|TRBJ1-4|TRBV20-1
CSASFQAEKLFF
TGCAGTGCTAGTTTTCAGGCGGAAAAACTGTTTTTT
>-|-|TRBJ1-2|TRBV7-2
CASSLAAGVGYTF
TGTGCCAGCAGCTTAGCCGCAGGGGTTGGCTACACCTTC
>-|-|TRBJ1-6|TRBV5-6
CASSRDTSSYNSPLHF
TGTGCCAGCAGCCGGGACACGAGCTCCTATAATTCACCCCTCCACTTT
>-|-|TRBJ1-1|TRBV7-2
CASSLEQGLSTEAFF
TGTGCCAGCAGCCTAGAACAGGGATTATCCACTGAAGCTTTCTTT
>-|-|TRBJ1-1|TRBV23-1
CASSQVWARVEAFF
TGCGCCAGCAGTCAAGTGTGGGCGAGGGTGGAAGCTTTCTTT
>-|-|TRBJ1-1|TRBV6-2/TRBV6-3
CASSYSPGNTEAFF
TGTGCCAGCAGTTATAGTCCAGGGAACACTGAAGCTTTCTTT
>TRBD2|-|TRBJ2-3|TRBV11-3
CASSLDPSGIGDTQYF
TGTGCCAGCAGCTTAGACCCGAGCGGGATCGGAGATACGCAGTATTTT
>TRBD1|-|TRBJ1-4|TRBV5-6
CASSRGQDNEKLFF
TGTGCCAGCAGCCGTGGACAGGATAATGAAAAACTGTTTTTT
>-|-|TRBJ2-5|TRBV11-2
CASSPPRGGKGETQYF
TGTGCCAGCAGCCCTCCCCGCGGGGGCAAGGGAGAGACCCAGTACTTC
>TRBD2|-|TRBJ2-1|TRBV4-1
CASTFSLAALGNEQFF
TGCGCCAGCACTTTTTCTCTAGCGGCCTTAGGGAATGAGCAGTTCTTC
>-|once|TRBJ2-5|TRBV5-1
CASSFGETQYF
TGCGCCAGCAGCTTCGGAGAGACCCAGTACTTC
>-|-|TRBJ1-5|TRBV11-2
CASSFIFPQHF
TGTGCCAGCAGCTTTATTTTCCCCCAGCATTTT
>-|-|TRBJ2-3|TRBV15
CATARGRLDTQYF
TGTGCCACCGCACGGGGTAGGCTCGATACGCAGTATTTT
>TRBD1|-|TRBJ2-2|TRBV7-9
CASGQGTGELFF
TGTGCCAGCGGACAGGGGACCGGGGAGCTGTTTTTT
>-|-|TRBJ1-3|TRBV6-5
CATRPDRSDGNTIYF
TGTGCCACCCGACCCGACAGGTCGGACGGAAACACCATATATTTT
>TRBD1|-|TRBJ1-3|TRBV7-2
CASSKGTGAGNTIYF
TGTGCCAGCAGCAAAGGGACAGGGGCTGGAAACACCATATATTTT
>-|-|TRBJ1-5|TRBV7-8
CASSLTGTSNQPQHF
TGTGCCAGCAGCTTAACAGGTACCAGCAATCAGCCCCAGCATTTT
>-|-|TRBJ2-3|TRBV5-1
CASSGGFSTDTQYF
TGCGCCAGCAGCGGCGGTTTTAGCACAGATACGCAGTATTTT